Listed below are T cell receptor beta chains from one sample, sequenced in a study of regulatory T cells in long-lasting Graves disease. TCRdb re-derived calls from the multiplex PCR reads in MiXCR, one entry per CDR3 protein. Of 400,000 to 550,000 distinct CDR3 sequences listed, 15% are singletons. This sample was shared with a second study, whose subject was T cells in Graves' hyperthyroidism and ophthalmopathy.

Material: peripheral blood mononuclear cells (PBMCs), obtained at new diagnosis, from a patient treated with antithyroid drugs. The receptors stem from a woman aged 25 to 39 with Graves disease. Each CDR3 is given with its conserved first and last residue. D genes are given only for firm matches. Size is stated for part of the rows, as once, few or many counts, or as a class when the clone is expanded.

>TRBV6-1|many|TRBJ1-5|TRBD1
CASNLGQGIGQPQHF
TGTGCCAGCAATCTGGGACAGGGGATCGGTCAGCCCCAGCATTTT
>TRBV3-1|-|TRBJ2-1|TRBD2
CASSQDGGLAGGWEQFF
TGTGCCAGCAGCCAAGATGGGGGACTAGCGGGAGGGTGGGAGCAGTTCTTC
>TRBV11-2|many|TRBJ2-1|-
CASSLEGRTYNEQFF
TGTGCCAGCAGCTTGGAAGGGCGTACGTACAATGAGCAGTTCTTC
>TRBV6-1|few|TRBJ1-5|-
CASIRGDYQPQHF
TGTGCCAGCATTCGGGGGGATTATCAGCCCCAGCATTTT
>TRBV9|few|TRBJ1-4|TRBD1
CASSSSGTGNEKLFF
TGTGCCAGCAGCTCCTCGGGGACAGGCAATGAAAAACTGTTTTTT
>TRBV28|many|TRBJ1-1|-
CASSPGGTPEAFF
TGTGCCAGCAGTCCTGGGGGGACGCCAGAAGCTTTCTTT
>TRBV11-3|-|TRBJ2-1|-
CASAWRDSYNEQFF
TGTGCCAGCGCGTGGCGGGATTCCTACAATGAGCAGTTCTTC
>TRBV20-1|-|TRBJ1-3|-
CSATGPRNTIYF
TGCAGTGCCACGGGACCCAGAAACACCATATATTTT
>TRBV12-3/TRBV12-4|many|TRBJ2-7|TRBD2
CASSFEASGSYEQYF
TGTGCCAGCAGTTTTGAGGCTAGCGGGAGCTACGAGCAGTACTTC
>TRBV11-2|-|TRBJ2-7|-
CASSLGGEQCF
TGTGCCAGCAGCTTAGGGGGCGAGCAGTGCTTC
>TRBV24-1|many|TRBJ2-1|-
CATSDSWVGEQFF
TGTGCCACCAGTGATTCATGGGTAGGAGAGCAGTTCTTC
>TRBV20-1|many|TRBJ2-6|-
CSASPGMSSGANVLTF
TGCAGTGCTAGCCCCGGCATGAGCTCTGGGGCCAACGTCCTGACTTTC
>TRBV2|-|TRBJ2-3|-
CASGGISNTQYF
TGTGCCAGCGGGGGCATTTCGAATACGCAGTATTTT
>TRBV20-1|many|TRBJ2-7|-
CSSLWDTDHEQYF
TGCAGTTCCCTATGGGATACGGATCACGAGCAGTACTTC
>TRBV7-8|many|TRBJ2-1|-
CASSLESGLSYNEQFF
TGTGCCAGCAGCTTAGAATCAGGGCTCTCCTACAATGAGCAGTTCTTC
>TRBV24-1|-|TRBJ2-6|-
CATSDHGALGANVLTF
TGTGCCACCAGTGACCACGGTGCTCTGGGGGCCAACGTCCTGACTTTC
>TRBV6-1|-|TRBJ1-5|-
CASSEFDSFLVDQPQHF
TGTGCCAGCAGTGAATTTGACAGCTTCCTTGTCGATCAGCCCCAGCATTTT
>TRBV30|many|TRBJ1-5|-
CAWTFKGNQPQHF
TGTGCCTGGACCTTTAAGGGGAATCAGCCCCAGCATTTT
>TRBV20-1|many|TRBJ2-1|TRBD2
CSATGLAGDWDEQFF
TGCAGTGCTACGGGACTAGCGGGAGATTGGGATGAGCAGTTCTTC